This entry lists 19 T cell receptor beta chains sequenced from one sample in a study of vaccination and CD4 T cells after COVID-19. Time point here: late sampling 161 to 241 days after vaccination in a few convalescent patients. Treatment noted: roughly 10-day PBMC culture with coronavirus spike peptide pools or control peptides (ViraFEST assay). The antigens of these receptors remain unknown. The Oncomine TCR Beta short-read assay sequenced DNA from cultured CD4+ T cells. MiXCR, run by TCRdb on the PCR reads, gives a single entry per CDR3 protein. This table holds around 16,000 distinct CDR3 sequences, approximately 54% found once. The sequenced sample was CD4+ T cells from blood, cultured in vitro, obtained about 7 months after SARS-CoV-2 vaccination. The source is a human donor who had recovered from COVID-19.

V usage is TRBV7-9 and J usage is TRBJ1-1; possibly TRBD1 for D (6 bases). The CDR3 contains 14 residues. CDR1 and CDR2 from the germline V gene are SEHNR and FQNEAQ (reference sequence). Trimming cost V 8 bases and J 0 bases, with 13 bases left between them. The CDR3 DNA sequence: TGTGCCAGCTCAGCGGGACACATGAACACTGAAGCTTTCTTT. Translation: CASSAGHMNTEAFF. Drawing the rest from reference TRBV7-9 and TRBJ1-1, the complete variable domain is DTGVSQNPRHKITKRGQNVTFRCDPISEHNRLYWYRQTLGQGPEFLTYFQNEAQLEKSRLLSDRFSAERPKGSFSTLEIQRTEQGDSAMYLCASSAGHMNTEAFFGQGTRLTVV.

CDR3 DNA sequence: TGTGCCAGCAGTGAAGGGGGGCGGAGCAATCAGCCCCAGCATTTT. This encodes CASSEGGRSNQPQHF. The rearrangement uses TRBV2 and TRBJ1-5; D might be TRBD1 (6 bases). CDR1 and CDR2 (germline): SNHLY, FYNNEI. V lost 1 base, J lost 1 base, and 8 bases lay in between. CDR3 length: 15 amino acids.

This sequence joins TRBV7-9 and TRBJ2-3; D is perhaps TRBD1 (5 bases). The CDR3 has 14 amino acids. Trimming shortened V by 3 bases and J by 3 bases, and 10 bases separated the two germline ends. The germline V gene encodes CDR1 SEHNR and CDR2 FQNEAQ (reference sequence). The CDR3, as DNA: TGTGCCAGCAGCTTGCAGGGTTGGACAGATACGCAGTATTTT. It yields the protein CASSLQGWTDTQYF. Filled out from reference TRBV7-9 and TRBJ2-3, the complete variable domain reads DTGVSQNPRHKITKRGQNVTFRCDPISEHNRLYWYRQTLGQGPEFLTYFQNEAQLEKSRLLSDRFSAERPKGSFSTLEIQRTEQGDSAMYLCASSLQGWTDTQYFGPGTRLTVL.

This clonotype has only one observation. The chain couples TRBV7-3 to TRBJ2-5; 8 bases are shared with TRBD2. Germline V gene sequence: CDR1 SGHTA, CDR2 FQGTGA. The CDR3 contains 14 residues. The ends lost 5 bases at V and 5 bases at J; junction bases unmatched: 7. CDR3 sequence: CASSPGGGLETQYF. CDR3 sequence (DNA): TGTGCCAGCAGCCCCGGGGGGGGGCTGGAGACCCAGTACTTC.

This clonotype was seen a handful of times. The rearrangement joins TRBV27 to TRBJ2-5; TRBD1 is a possible D gene (6 bases). The V end was cut by 4 bases, the J end by 4 bases, with 16 bases between. The CDR3 consists of 15 residues. The germline gives CDR1 MNHEY, CDR2 SMNVEV (reference sequence). The CDR3 DNA sequence: TGTGCCAGCAGTTCCAGGGGCAGGGATCCAGAGACCCAGTACTTC. Protein sequence: CASSSRGRDPETQYF.

Here the CDR3 reads CASRALLAPDEQFF. In nucleotides, the CDR3 is TGTGCCAGCAGAGCACTCCTAGCCCCCGATGAGCAGTTCTTC. This chain uses TRBV6-1 with TRBJ2-1; D possibly corresponds to TRBD2 (5 bases). The CDR3 covers 14 residues. Germline V gives CDR1 MNHNS, CDR2 SASEGT. The V end was cut by 6 bases, the J end by 8 bases, with 17 bases between.

V gene TRBV20-1 combines with J gene TRBJ1-2, with 8 positions matching TRBD1. CDR1 and CDR2 (germline): DFQATT, SNEGSKA (reference sequence). The CDR3 is 13 amino acids. Trimming cost V 2 bases and J 8 bases; bases outside gene matches: 7. The DNA for the CDR3 is TGCAGTGCTAGACGAACAGGGGGAGAGGGCTACACCTTC. Translation: CSARRTGGEGYTF.

V usage is TRBV7-8 and J usage is TRBJ2-1; TRBD1 matches at 7 bases. With V trimmed by 5 bases and J by 3 bases, 7 bases remained unmatched. The CDR3 totals 15 residues. CDR1 SGHVS and CDR2 FQNEAQ come from the germline V gene. CDR3 DNA sequence: TGTGCCAGCAGCCCGGGGCGGACAGGCTACAATGAGCAGTTCTTC. Its translation is CASSPGRTGYNEQFF.

This clonotype was seen just once. The genes are TRBV7-9 and TRBJ1-6; 7 bases match TRBD1. V lost 8 bases, J lost 8 bases, and 12 bases stayed unmatched. This CDR3 spans 15 amino acids. Germline CDR1 and CDR2: SEHNR and FQNEAQ (reference sequence). The CDR3 sequence is CASLRVGQGDSPLHF. The DNA of the CDR3 is TGTGCCAGCCTGCGGGTTGGGCAGGGGGATTCACCCCTCCACTTT. Based on the CDR3 plus reference TRBV7-9 and TRBJ1-6, the full variable domain is DTGVSQNPRHKITKRGQNVTFRCDPISEHNRLYWYRQTLGQGPEFLTYFQNEAQLEKSRLLSDRFSAERPKGSFSTLEIQRTEQGDSAMYLCASLRVGQGDSPLHFGNGTRLTVT.

This sequence joins TRBV15 and TRBJ2-7; TRBD2 aligns across 9 bases. V was pared by 0 bases and J by 0 bases, with 3 bases of the junction left unmatched. Germline V gene lookup returns CDR1 LNHNV and CDR2 YYDKDF (reference sequence). The CDR3 contains 16 residues. In nucleotides, the CDR3 is TGTGCCACCAGCAGAGATTATAGCGGGAGCTCCTACGAGCAGTACTTC. Protein: CATSRDYSGSSYEQYF.

Written as DNA, the CDR3 is TGTGCCAGCAGCCCCTGGGACAGCCAAAACACTGAAGCTTTCTTT. Translating gives CASSPWDSQNTEAFF. The chain combines TRBV5-4 with TRBJ1-1, with 7 bases fitting TRBD1. V lost 4 bases, J lost 2 bases, and 8 bases stayed unmatched. This CDR3 has 15 residues. The germline V gene encodes CDR1 SGHNT and CDR2 YYREEE (reference sequence).

CDR3 bases: TGCAGTGCTAGCTCCCCGACCTCCTACGAGCAGTACTTC. This gives the protein CSASSPTSYEQYF. The rearrangement joins TRBV20-1 to TRBJ2-7; D remains unclear. CDR1 is DFQATT and CDR2 is SNEGSKA in the germline V gene (reference sequence). The CDR3 extends over 13 amino acids. Trimming removed 3 bases from V and 0 bases from J, with 9 bases in between.

This rearrangement joins TRBV7-6 to TRBJ2-7, with 8 bases aligning to TRBD1. The CDR3 sequence is 15 residues long. From germline, CDR1 is SGHVS and CDR2 FNYEAQ. The ends lost 1 base at V and 3 bases at J; junction bases unmatched: 5. The CDR3 is CASSLDGTGDYEQYF. Written as DNA, the CDR3 is TGTGCCAGCAGCTTAGACGGGACAGGTGACTACGAGCAGTACTTC.

This chain links TRBV20-1 with TRBJ1-2, with D possibly matching TRBD1 (5 bases). Looked up from germline, CDR1 is DFQATT and CDR2 is SNEGSKA (reference sequence). V lost 1 base and J lost 1, with 13 bases in between. This CDR3 region has 15 residues. The CDR3 coding sequence is TGCAGTGCTAGAGTTCCGGGACTCGGTAACTATGGCTACACCTTC. Protein product: CSARVPGLGNYGYTF.

The chain joins TRBV20-1 to TRBJ1-2; a possible D gene is TRBD1 (6 bases). The V end was cut by 3 bases, the J end by 8 bases, with 16 bases between. Germline loops: CDR1 DFQATT, CDR2 SNEGSKA (reference sequence). The CDR3 consists of 13 residues. Written as DNA, the CDR3 is TGCAGTGCTAGGTCCGGGGGCGCGTCCGGCTACACCTTC. Translating it yields CSARSGGASGYTF.

The table lists this clonotype with a few counts. This chain links TRBV6-5 with TRBJ1-2; D is ambiguous. The germline V gene encodes CDR1 MNHEY and CDR2 SVGAGI. This CDR3 is built from 13 residues. V was pared by 1 base and J by 8 bases, with 11 bases between. The CDR3 loop reads CASSYLAQSGYTF. CDR3 bases: TGTGCCAGCAGTTACTTGGCCCAGTCGGGCTACACCTTC.

V gene TRBV4-1 combines with J gene TRBJ1-2, with a possible D match to TRBD1 (6 bases). The CDR3 loop spans 15 amino acids. CDR1 is MGHRA and CDR2 is YSYEKL in the germline V gene. Trimming shortened V by 1 base and J by 2 bases, and 11 bases separated the two germline ends. Written as DNA, the CDR3 is TGCGCCAGCAGCCAAGGGGGGGGGGCGAACTATGGCTACACCTTC. The encoded protein is CASSQGGGANYGYTF.

The chain links TRBV6-1 to TRBJ2-5; the D is unclear. The CDR3 runs 12 residues. From germline, CDR1 is MNHNS and CDR2 SASEGT. Trimming cost V 8 bases and J 5 bases, with 12 bases left between them. CDR3 protein: CASAFIFETQYF. The CDR3 DNA is TGTGCCAGCGCGTTTATTTTTGAGACCCAGTACTTC.

The gene calls are TRBV6-1 and TRBJ2-7; D is possibly TRBD2 (5 bases). Per germline, CDR1 MNHNS and CDR2 SASEGT. This CDR3 has 13 amino acids. V gave up 5 bases and J gave up 6 bases, with 14 bases separating them. CDR3 in amino acids: CASSIFGGPEQYF. DNA of the CDR3: TGTGCCAGCAGTATCTTCGGCGGGCCCGAGCAGTACTTC.